The subject of this entry is one T cell receptor beta chain. What it recognizes is unknown. This sample is part of a study of OX40 agonist ivuxolimab in advanced cancers. Study-level background: The patients' treatment was ivuxolimab, an agonistic anti-OX40 (CD134) antibody. A male proportion of 82.7% was recorded, with mean age approximately 57 years and range about 20 to 90.

Blood got drawn at baseline, again on cycle 4 day 1, and then on cycle 7 day 1. Sequencing was performed with immunoSEQ multiplex PCR; in TCRdb, only in-frame clones are kept and a portion is missing. The sample lists over 15,000 clones; 87% were seen once. Findings and caveats of the study: The specificity for antigen of the expanded peripheral T cells was not determined.

Germline lookup yields CDR1 MDHEN and CDR2 SYDVKM. V shed 2 bases and J shed 2 bases, with 10 bases lying between them. The CDR3 is made up of 14 amino acids. This chain links TRBV28 with TRBJ2-7; weak D call: TRBD2 (6 bases). The material sequenced was CD4+ or CD8+ T cells sorted from blood, taken in a trial of the OX40 agonist ivuxolimab. This receptor was identified in an adult with an advanced solid tumor such as melanoma, head and neck, liver or kidney cancer. DNA for the CDR3: TGTGCCAGCAGTTTAAATAGCGGACCCTACGAGCAGTACTTC. It is translated as CASSLNSGPYEQYF.